This T cell receptor beta chain was documented in a study of cytomegalovirus exposure and HLA in healthy donors. This clone was recorded a few times. The CDR3 is 15 amino acids. The V gene's germline CDR1 is SGHTA and CDR2 FQGNSA. V was clipped by 5 bases and J by 1 base, with 12 bases between them. Though nominally healthy at sampling, donors likely had unrecorded immune exposures. PCR employed 60 Vbeta and 13 Jbeta primers. Assay used: immunoSEQ multiplex PCR; TCRdb lists only in-frame clones, some missing. The sample consists of about 200,000 clones, around four fifths of them appearing once. The chain links TRBV7-2 to TRBJ1-3; TRBD1 is a possible D gene (5 bases). Sample: PBMCs. This sequence originates from a woman aged 45-60 years in good health and CMV-seropositive. In DNA form, the CDR3 reads TGTGCCAGCAGCCCGCTGACAGCATCTGGAAACACCATATATTTT. Translated: CASSPLTASGNTIYF.